This TCR beta chain was observed in a study of PD-L1 blockade in urothelial cancer. The wider study: Men with urothelial cancer arising in the bladder made up twenty-five of 29 patients. Blood was evaluated 3 weeks (second dose) and 6 weeks after therapy began.

Note on this clone: Its target is unknown.

Study-wide findings and caveats: Durable-benefit cases showed more tumor-associated blood clone expansion at 3 weeks.

Trimming stripped 2 bases from V and 0 bases from J, with 16 bases between. The length of the CDR3 is 17 residues. CDR1 is ENHRY and CDR2 is SYGVKD in the germline V gene. Urothelial carcinoma in patients was locally advanced or metastatic. Sequenced by immunoSEQ multiplex PCR; TCRdb stores in-frame clones only, minus some. Among roughly 87,000 clones listed, about nine tenths were seen once. Specimen: PBMCs, collected around atezolizumab (anti-PD-L1) treatment. This clonotype was obtained from a woman in her 70s with urothelial cancer. The J gene is TRBJ1-1, the V gene TRBV10-3; no reliable D call. The CDR3 loop is CAISESGDNVLNTEAFF. The CDR3 nucleotides are TGTGCCATCAGTGAGAGTGGCGACAACGTTTTGAACACTGAAGCTTTCTTT.